This T cell receptor beta chain appears in the sequencing data of a study of blood T cell repertoires in COVID-19 (dated by TCRdb to 2018 to 2020). About the study as a whole: The collaborator samples originated in the United States, Italy and Spain and spanned the acute and convalescent phases of COVID-19. The dataset comprised deeply sampled blood TCRbeta repertoires from subjects exposed to, actively infected with, or recovered from COVID-19. Where available, HLA class I and class II types were obtained from metadata supplied by the sample provider rather than from assay-based typing. Sample metadata almost always included a de-identified subject ID, COVID-19 status, age in years and sex. A freely available public database, intended as a resource for researchers studying the immune response to SARS-CoV-2, is where the repertoires were released. Samples came from the ongoing ImmuneRACE study (first 160 participants) plus 1,254 subjects from 6 global collaborators. The prospective study material was composed of cDNA or gDNA derived from T cells, B-cell-depleted T cells, or PBMCs. Points the paper makes about the study in general: The amount of clinical and demographic metadata varied by source and participant and was provided uncurated.

Collaborating institutions collected whole blood in K2EDTA tubes following their own protocols. For TCRbeta analysis, collaborator samples were shipped as frozen whole blood, as isolated PBMCs, or as DNA extracted from either sample type. This clone was counted between two and nine times. No antigen is known for it. The input lacks base qualities; no much larger clone sits a single base away. As encoded in the germline V gene (reference sequence), CDR1 is LNHDA while CDR2 is SQIVND. The CDR3 spans 14 residues, from the cysteine through the phenylalanine. The entry retains the CDR3 DNA only, 42 bases that are in frame from base 1. V is shortened by 5 bases, J by 2 bases, and the region joining them spans 10 bases. TCRbeta CDR3 regions were amplified from genomic DNA using the immunoSEQ Assay, a bias-controlled multiplex PCR. The authors processed their data as follows. Nucleated cell counts per sample were estimated from amplification of reference gene primers within the assay. To quantify the absolute abundance of each unique TCRbeta CDR3 rearrangement, sequence reads were collapsed and filtered. Productive Simpson clonality was computed per sample as the square root of Simpson's diversity index over productive rearrangements. TCRdb took this table from immuneACCESS and kept in-frame rearrangements with V and J called. Such tables lack part of the clones; where checked against another copy, unresolved V genes explain under half of the gap, and the rest is unexplained. D and trimming were read from the DNA, whereas the V and J calls and clone size are those reported in that table. The sample profile shows roughly 30,000 clones; 85% of them were found once. 13% to 15% of the sample lies in the top ten.

The specimen sequenced was peripheral blood. The chain employs TRBV19 and TRBJ1-3, with a tentative D gene TRBD1 over 5 matching bases. The source is a human donor with acute or convalescent COVID-19. The donor label of this sample is uncertain. The CDR3 region has the sequence CASSDSGAGNTIYF. The DNA sequence follows: TGTGCCAGTAGTGACAGTGGCGCTGGAAACACCATATATTTT.